This T cell receptor (beta chain) comes out of a study of cytomegalovirus exposure and HLA in healthy donors. General study findings and limits: Whilst most TCR sequences proved rare, a subset of public TCRs occurred across many donors. In the analysis, some V segments, TRBV6-2 and TRBV6-3 included, were excluded as indistinguishable.

PCR amplification relied on 60 Vbeta primers (plus 13 Jbeta primers). Clones were read by immunoSEQ multiplex PCR, and TCRdb kept only the in-frame ones, dropping some. This table has around 160,000 clones, 75% to 80% appearing once. There are 19 residues in the CDR3. The V gene lost 0 bases and the J gene lost 0 bases, with 15 bases spanning the gap. From germline, CDR1 is LGHNA and CDR2 YNFKEQ. In the case of this clone: What it recognizes is unknown.

This TCR was recovered from a man aged 50 to 60 in good health and CMV-seropositive. Sequenced sample: PBMCs. The V and J genes are TRBV4-2 and TRBJ1-6, with D possibly being TRBD1 (5 bases). Here the CDR3 DNA reads TGTGCCAGCAGCCAAGACCGCGGGACGCAGAGCTCCTATAATTCACCCCTCCACTTT. This translates into CASSQDRGTQSSYNSPLHF.